The rows below give T cell receptor beta chains drawn from one sample of a study of T cells in pancreatic ductal adenocarcinoma. Clones were read by immunoSEQ multiplex PCR, and TCRdb kept only the in-frame ones, dropping some. The sample includes about 4,800 clones, approximately 80% of them seen just once. The sequenced material came from pancreatic tumor tissue. The receptors shown here come from a human donor with pancreatic ductal adenocarcinoma. The donor label of this sample is uncertain. Both conserved end residues are trimmed from each CDR3. Fields, in order: CDR3 protein, J gene, V gene.

CDR3: ASSWTGGPGELF
J: TRBJ2-2
V: TRBV2

CDR3: ASSLQGAYQETQY
J: TRBJ2-5
V: TRBV7-2

CDR3: ASSLEGAQGNTIY
J: TRBJ1-3
V: TRBV7-2

CDR3: ASSLTGGKETQY
J: TRBJ2-5
V: TRBV7-3

CDR3: ASGLRGWRGNEKLF
J: TRBJ1-4
V: TRBV12-5

CDR3: ASSLSGRMEQY
J: TRBJ2-7
V: TRBV27

CDR3: ASTHNRASGVGLFDGYT
J: TRBJ1-2
V: TRBV19

CDR3: ASSQDPAGPSSNYGYT
J: TRBJ1-2
V: TRBV4-3

CDR3: ASSMRSRDRGVGNTIY
J: TRBJ1-3
V: TRBV19

CDR3: ASSLDYARNTGELF
J: TRBJ2-2
V: TRBV5-6

CDR3: ASTRGTSGDLDTQY
J: TRBJ2-3
V: TRBV23-1

CDR3: ASTSPLWVSGNHYNEQF
J: TRBJ2-1
V: TRBV27

CDR3: ASSPSEREGHHEQY
J: TRBJ2-7
V: TRBV7-9

CDR3: ASTFTTGGPYEQY
J: TRBJ2-7
V: TRBV7-2

CDR3: ASSQGGEGTGNTIY
J: TRBJ1-3
V: TRBV4-1

CDR3: ASSAGQPYEQY
J: TRBJ2-7
V: TRBV6-5

CDR3: ASSSRTGGQFRDQPQH
J: TRBJ1-5
V: TRBV19

CDR3: ASSLSGTGMPSYEQY
J: TRBJ2-7
V: TRBV27

CDR3: ASNFLAVNSGANVLT
J: TRBJ2-6
V: TRBV5-6

CDR3: ASRTRDRAFSYEQY
J: TRBJ2-7
V: TRBV2

CDR3: ASSPSSGLAGGPLFSSYNEQF
J: TRBJ2-1
V: TRBV2